Listed here are 8 T cell receptor beta chains from one sample, sequenced in a study of shared clonotypes between healthy human individuals. Assay used: immunoSEQ multiplex PCR; TCRdb lists only in-frame clones, some missing. The sample includes some 2 million clones, about 95% of them seen just once. Sequencing was performed on naive CD4+ T cells sorted from blood. Noted subset: CD45RA+ positively selected. Source of these receptors: a young man in good health.

The V gene is TRBV5-4, the J gene TRBJ2-1; TRBD2 agrees at 9 bases. There are 16 residues in the CDR3. J was trimmed by 2 bases and V by 1 base; bases with no gene match: 4. The germline gives CDR1 SGHNT, CDR2 YYREEE (reference sequence). This CDR3 is CASSLIPSGAYNEQFF. The DNA for the CDR3 is TGTGCCAGCAGCTTGATTCCTAGCGGGGCCTACAATGAGCAGTTCTTC.

The chain uses TRBV7-9 and TRBJ1-2; 7 nucleotides align to TRBD1. V was pared by 7 bases and J by 0 bases, with 5 bases of the junction left unmatched. This CDR3 has 14 residues. Germline-derived CDR1 and CDR2 are SEHNR and FQNEAQ (reference sequence). Here the CDR3 DNA reads TGTGCCAGCACTACAGGGGTAGCTAACTATGGCTACACCTTC. Translation: CASTTGVANYGYTF.

The rearrangement joins TRBV18 to TRBJ2-1; 9 nucleotides align to TRBD1. The CDR3 is 15 residues long. Germline V gene data show CDR1 as KGHSH and CDR2 as LQKENI. V dropped 4 bases and J dropped 7; count of bases not matched to a gene: 8. The CDR3 DNA reads TGTGCCAGCTCACAGGAGACAGGGGGAGGGAATGAGCAGTTCTTC. This translates into CASSQETGGGNEQFF.

The chain is built from TRBV5-1 and TRBJ2-1; 9 positions agree with TRBD1. The ends lost 4 bases at V and 8 bases at J; junction bases unmatched: 7. Germline CDR1 is SGHRS and CDR2 is YFSETQ. This CDR3 is 14 amino acids long. The CDR3 loop reads CASSGGQGTDEQFF. CDR3 DNA: TGCGCCAGCAGCGGAGGACAGGGGACCGATGAGCAGTTCTTC.

The chain has TRBV9 and TRBJ1-4, with a weak D call TRBD1 (5 bases). Germline V gives CDR1 SGDLS, CDR2 YYNGEE. The V gene lost 0 bases and the J gene lost 4 bases, with 13 bases spanning the gap. The CDR3 spans 16 residues. CDR3 nucleotide sequence: TGTGCCAGCAGCGTAGGCTCGATCAGGGTTAATGAAAAACTGTTTTTT. Translating it yields CASSVGSIRVNEKLFF.

The rearrangement uses TRBV10-3 and TRBJ2-7; D remains ambiguous. From germline, CDR1 is ENHRY and CDR2 SYGVKD. V lost 7 bases, J lost 3 bases, and 13 bases lay in between. CDR3 length equals 13 residues. This chain's CDR3 is CAITFEAGYEQYF. The CDR3 DNA reads as TGTGCCATCACATTCGAGGCTGGCTACGAGCAGTACTTC.

CDR3 coding DNA: TGTGCCAGCTCACGGACGCTTACTCGTGACGACATCGCCGGGGAGCTGTTTTTT. It encodes CASSRTLTRDDIAGELFF. This chain uses TRBV18 with TRBJ2-2; D is unclear. Trimming left V 4 bases short and J 6 bases short, with 24 bases between. The CDR3 sequence is 18 residues long. CDR1 and CDR2 (germline): KGHSH, LQKENI.

V is TRBV18 and J is TRBJ2-2; D is undetermined. The germline V gene encodes CDR1 KGHSH and CDR2 LQKENI. CDR3 length: 12 residues. Trimming took 5 bases from V and 3 from J, leaving 4 bases between them. DNA for the CDR3: TGTGCCAGCTCAATGGACACCGGGGAGCTGTTTTTT. Protein: CASSMDTGELFF.